One and the same sample provided the 9 T cell receptor beta chains below, sequenced in a study of beta chain features in type 1 diabetes. Study conclusions and caveats: People with Type 1 diabetes carried modestly yet significantly shorter TCRB CDR3s in all four CD4+ subsets.

Their antigen targets remain unknown. The whole isolated RNA underwent reverse transcription, so sequencing captured expressed TCRB transcripts. Assay used: immunoSEQ multiplex PCR; TCRdb lists only in-frame clones, some missing. Of approximately 60,000 clones in the sample, roughly 50% were seen once. Material for sequencing was Tregs from blood. The receptors shown here come from a woman between 40 and 50 years old with type 1 diabetes.

This clone occurred once. The chain couples TRBV29-1 to TRBJ2-7; D is possibly TRBD2 (6 bases). V lost 3 bases to trimming and J lost 3 bases, with 12 bases between them. CDR3 size: 13 residues. The germline gives CDR1 SQVTM, CDR2 ANQGSEA. DNA of the CDR3: TGCAGCGTTGAGGGCGGAGGGGACTACGAGCAGTACTTC. Translating gives CSVEGGGDYEQYF.

This chain joins TRBV19 and TRBJ1-1; D uncertain. Germline V CDR1 and CDR2: LNHDA, SQIVND (reference sequence). V was trimmed by 7 bases and J by 5 bases, leaving 11 bases between them. CDR3 size: 12 residues. The DNA for the CDR3 is TGTGCCAGTAAGGAGGGTAAAACTGAAGCTTTCTTT. Translating it yields CASKEGKTEAFF.

This clone was counted between two and nine times. V gene TRBV7-9 combines with J gene TRBJ1-2, with TRBD1 matching 10 bases. The CDR3 length is 13 residues. The V and J ends lost 8 bases and 8 bases, in that order; junction bases with no gene match: 8. Germline V CDR1 and CDR2: SEHNR, FQNEAQ (reference sequence). In nucleotides, the CDR3 is TGTGCCAGCGCTGGGGACAGGGGCGGCGGCTACACCTTC. Amino acids: CASAGDRGGGYTF.

CDR3 nucleotide sequence: TGTGCCAGAAGCCGGACAGGGGGCGGGTGTAATTCACCCCTCCACTTT. Translated: CARSRTGGGCNSPLHF. The chain has TRBV5-3 and TRBJ1-6, with 11 bases lining up with TRBD1. TRBV5-3 is recorded as an ORF, its role being uncertain. The CDR3 is 16 residues long. Losses at the gene ends were 4 bases for V and 6 bases for J; bases not matched to a gene: 6.

J is TRBJ2-7 and V is TRBV10-3; D gene unclear. V lost 3 bases, J lost 5 bases, and 11 bases lay in between. The CDR3 loop spans 13 amino acids. CDR1 and CDR2 (germline): ENHRY, SYGVKD. In DNA form, the CDR3 reads TGTGCCATCAGTGATGGGCCGCCGAACGAGCAGTACTTC. Translated: CAISDGPPNEQYF.

A few counts support this clone. V and J are TRBV6-5 and TRBJ1-5; maybe TRBD1 (5 bases). This CDR3 is built from 12 residues. Germline V gene sequence: CDR1 MNHEY, CDR2 SVGAGI. The V end lost 5 bases, the J end lost 11 bases, and 13 bases lay between the germline ends. The CDR3 DNA follows: TGTGCCAGCAGTCCGCAGGGCGGTTCCCAGCATTTT. It translates to CASSPQGGSQHF.

This sequence joins TRBV14 and TRBJ2-1, with 7 positions matching TRBD2. With 6 bases clipped from V and 0 bases from J, the junction kept 5 bases outside the gene matches. The CDR3 is 15 residues long. The germline gives CDR1 SGHDN, CDR2 FVKESK. For the CDR3, the DNA is TGTGCCAGCAGTGGGGGGGGGACCTCCTACAATGAGCAGTTCTTC. Translating gives CASSGGGTSYNEQFF.

This clone was detected once. This chain joins TRBV6-4 and TRBJ2-7; tentative D call: TRBD2 (5 bases). The CDR3 extends over 15 amino acids. Looked up from germline, CDR1 is MRHNA and CDR2 is SNTAGT. The V end lost 5 bases, the J end lost 1 base, and 15 bases lay between the germline ends. The CDR3 coding sequence is TGTGCCAGCAGTCCGCCGGGGTTCGGGTCCTACGAGCAGTACTTC. Amino acids: CASSPPGFGSYEQYF.

At least ten counts were recorded for this clone. The chain combines TRBV7-2 with TRBJ2-6; no clear D gene. The V gene lost 5 bases and the J gene lost 0 bases, with 14 bases spanning the gap. Per germline, CDR1 SGHTA and CDR2 FQGNSA. The CDR3 is 17 amino acids. The CDR3 loop reads CASSPTPRPSGANVLTF. CDR3 nucleotide sequence: TGTGCCAGCAGCCCGACACCCAGGCCCTCTGGGGCCAACGTCCTGACTTTC.